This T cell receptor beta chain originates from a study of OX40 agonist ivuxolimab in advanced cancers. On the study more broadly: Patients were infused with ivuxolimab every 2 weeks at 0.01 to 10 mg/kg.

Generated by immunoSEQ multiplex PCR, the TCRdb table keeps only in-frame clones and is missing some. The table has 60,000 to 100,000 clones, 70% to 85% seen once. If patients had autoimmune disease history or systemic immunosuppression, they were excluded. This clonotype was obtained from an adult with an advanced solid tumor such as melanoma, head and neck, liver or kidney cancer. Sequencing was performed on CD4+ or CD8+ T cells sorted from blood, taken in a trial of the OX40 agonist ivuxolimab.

CDR3 in DNA: TGTGCCAGCTCCGCGGGGGCCTATGGCTACACCTTC. This encodes CASSAGAYGYTF. The chain links TRBV7-9 to TRBJ1-2; D might be TRBD1 (6 bases). The CDR3 totals 12 residues. Trimming took 8 bases from V and 4 from J, leaving 11 bases between them. Germline loops: CDR1 SEHNR, CDR2 FQNEAQ (reference sequence). Drawing the rest from reference TRBV7-9 and TRBJ1-2, the complete variable domain is DTGVSQNPRHKITKRGQNVTFRCDPISEHNRLYWYRQTLGQGPEFLTYFQNEAQLEKSRLLSDRFSAERPKGSFSTLEIQRTEQGDSAMYLCASSAGAYGYTFGSGTRLTVV.